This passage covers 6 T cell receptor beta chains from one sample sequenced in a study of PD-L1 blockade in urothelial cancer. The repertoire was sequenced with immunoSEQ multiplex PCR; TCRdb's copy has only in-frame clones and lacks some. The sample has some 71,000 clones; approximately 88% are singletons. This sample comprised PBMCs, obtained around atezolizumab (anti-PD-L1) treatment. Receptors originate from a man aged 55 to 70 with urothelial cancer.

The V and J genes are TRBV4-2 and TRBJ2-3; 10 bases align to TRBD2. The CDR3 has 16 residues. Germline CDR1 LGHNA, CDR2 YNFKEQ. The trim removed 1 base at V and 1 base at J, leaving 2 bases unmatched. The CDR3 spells CASSQVGTSGTDTQYF. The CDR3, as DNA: TGTGCCAGCAGCCAAGTGGGGACTAGCGGCACAGATACGCAGTATTTT.

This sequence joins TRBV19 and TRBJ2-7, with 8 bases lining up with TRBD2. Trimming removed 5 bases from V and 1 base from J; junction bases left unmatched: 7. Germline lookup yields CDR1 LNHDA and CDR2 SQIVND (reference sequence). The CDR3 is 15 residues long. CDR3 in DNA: TGTGCCAGTAGTGCCCCGGCGGGAGGATCCTACGAGCAGTACTTC. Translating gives CASSAPAGGSYEQYF. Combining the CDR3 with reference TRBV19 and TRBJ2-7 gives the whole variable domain DGGITQSPKYLFRKEGQNVTLSCEQNLNHDAMYWYRQDPGQGLRLIYYSQIVNDFQKGDIAEGYSVSREKKESFPLTVTSAQKNPTAFYLCASSAPAGGSYEQYFGPGTRLTVT.

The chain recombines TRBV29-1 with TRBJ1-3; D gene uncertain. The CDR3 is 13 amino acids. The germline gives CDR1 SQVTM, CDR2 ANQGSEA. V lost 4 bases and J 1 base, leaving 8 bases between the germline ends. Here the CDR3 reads CSVGGSSGNTIYF. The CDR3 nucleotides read TGCAGCGTTGGCGGGAGTTCTGGAAACACCATATATTTT.

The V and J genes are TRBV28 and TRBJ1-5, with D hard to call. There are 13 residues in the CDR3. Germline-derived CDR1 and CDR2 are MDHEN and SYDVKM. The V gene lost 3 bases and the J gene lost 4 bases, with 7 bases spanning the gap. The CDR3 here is CASSFPQNQPQHF. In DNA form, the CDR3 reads TGTGCCAGCAGTTTCCCCCAGAATCAGCCCCAGCATTTT.

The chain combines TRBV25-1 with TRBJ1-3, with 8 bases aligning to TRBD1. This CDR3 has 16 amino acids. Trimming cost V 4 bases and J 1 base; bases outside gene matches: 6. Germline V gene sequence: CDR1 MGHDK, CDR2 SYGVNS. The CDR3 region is CASSVLQGVSGNTIYF. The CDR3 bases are TGTGCCAGCAGTGTCCTACAGGGGGTATCTGGAAACACCATATATTTT. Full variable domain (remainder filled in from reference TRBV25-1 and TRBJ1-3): EADIYQTPRYLVIGTGKKITLECSQTMGHDKMYWYQQDPGMELHLIHYSYGVNSTEKGDLSSESTVSRIRTEHFPLTLESARPSHTSQYLCASSVLQGVSGNTIYFGEGSWLTVV.

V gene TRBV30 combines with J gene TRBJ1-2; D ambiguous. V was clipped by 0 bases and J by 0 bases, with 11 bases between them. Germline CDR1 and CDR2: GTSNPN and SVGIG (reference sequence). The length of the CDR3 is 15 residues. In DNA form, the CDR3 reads TGTGCCTGGAGTGTACCCGGAGTAGCTAACTATGGCTACACCTTC. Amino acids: CAWSVPGVANYGYTF. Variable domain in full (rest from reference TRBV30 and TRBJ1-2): SQTIHQWPATLVQPVGSPLSLECTVEGTSNPNLYWYRQAAGRGLQLLFYSVGIGQISSEVPQNLSASRPQDRQFILSSKKLLLSDSGFYLCAWSVPGVANYGYTFGSGTRLTVV.